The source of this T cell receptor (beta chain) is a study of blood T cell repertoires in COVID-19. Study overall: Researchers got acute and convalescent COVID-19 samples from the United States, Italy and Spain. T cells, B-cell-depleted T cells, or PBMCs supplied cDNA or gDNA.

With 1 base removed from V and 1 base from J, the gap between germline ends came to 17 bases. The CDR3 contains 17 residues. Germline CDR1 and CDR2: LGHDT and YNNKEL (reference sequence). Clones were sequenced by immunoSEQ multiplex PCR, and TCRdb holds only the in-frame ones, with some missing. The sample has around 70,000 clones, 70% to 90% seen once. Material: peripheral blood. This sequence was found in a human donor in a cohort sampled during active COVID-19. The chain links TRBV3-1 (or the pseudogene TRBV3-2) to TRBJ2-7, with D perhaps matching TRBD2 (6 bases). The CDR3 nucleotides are TGTGCCAGCAGCCAAGGAGCGGAGGGTCCGGGTTCCTACGAGCAGTACTTC. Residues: CASSQGAEGPGSYEQYF.